This note documents a single T cell receptor (beta chain) sequence. In the original workflow: Nucleated cell counts were estimated from reference gene primer amplification. Assay used: immunoSEQ multiplex PCR; TCRdb lists only in-frame clones, some missing. That table is the source of V, J and clone size, and D and trimming were worked out from the DNA. The table records roughly 200,000 clones, around 91% of them present only once. Germline CDR1 and CDR2: ENHRY and SYGVKD. J lost 6 bases, V lost 4 bases, and 7 bases had no gene match. This CDR3 spans 16 amino acids. The sample belongs to a study of blood T cell repertoires in COVID-19. Turning to the study itself: Italy, Spain and the United States were the sources of the convalescent and acute COVID-19 samples. PBMCs, B-cell-depleted T cells, or T cells provided the cDNA or gDNA that made up the material.

Sequenced input: peripheral blood. This chain uses TRBV10-3 with TRBJ2-1; 12 nucleotides agree with TRBD2. The receptor was isolated from a man aged 45 to 65 with acute or convalescent COVID-19. Here the CDR3 reads CAISAGTSGGRNEQFF. The CDR3 nucleotides are TGTGCCATCAGTGCTGGCACTAGCGGGGGGCGCAATGAGCAGTTCTTC.